This note documents a single T cell receptor (beta chain) sequence. The record originates from a study of T cell changes during pregnancy in multiple sclerosis. Produced via immunoSEQ multiplex PCR; TCRdb's table is partial and in-frame only. The sample includes roughly 64,000 clones, around 90% of them seen just once. Germline CDR1 MNHNS, CDR2 SASEGT. Deletions cut 3 bases from V and 7 bases from J, with 15 bases between. The CDR3 consists of 15 residues. The sequence was obtained from a female donor in good health, enrolled as a control in a pregnancy study. Source: peripheral blood, taken in the third trimester of pregnancy. This rearrangement joins TRBV6-1 to TRBJ1-4; tentatively, D is TRBD1 (5 bases). For the CDR3, the DNA is TGTGCCAGCAGTGATCCCCTCACCGGGGGTGAAAAACTGTTTTTT. Its translation is CASSDPLTGGEKLFF.